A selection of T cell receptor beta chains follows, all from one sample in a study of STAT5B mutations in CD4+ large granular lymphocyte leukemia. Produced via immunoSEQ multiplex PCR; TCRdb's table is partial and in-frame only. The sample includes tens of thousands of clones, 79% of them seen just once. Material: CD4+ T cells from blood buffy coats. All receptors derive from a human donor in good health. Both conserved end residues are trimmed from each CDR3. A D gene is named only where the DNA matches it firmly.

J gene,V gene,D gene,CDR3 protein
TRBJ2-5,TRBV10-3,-,AISESGSVKTQY
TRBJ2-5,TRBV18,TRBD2,ASSPTGTSGQETQY
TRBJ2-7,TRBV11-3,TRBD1,ASSSSGTGGYEQY
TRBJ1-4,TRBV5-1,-,ASSLAGGYEKLF
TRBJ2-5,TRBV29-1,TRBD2,SVNSGSMGETQY
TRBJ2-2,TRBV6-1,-,ASSVRTEPGELF
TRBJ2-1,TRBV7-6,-,ASSLQGWNEQF
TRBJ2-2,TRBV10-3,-,AISVAQFGELF
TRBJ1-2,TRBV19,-,ASSIEAGGSGLLSRNYGYT
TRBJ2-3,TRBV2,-,ASSENLSTDTQY
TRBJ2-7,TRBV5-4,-,ACNGDNDHEQY
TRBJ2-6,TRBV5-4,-,ASSLVGTGANVLT
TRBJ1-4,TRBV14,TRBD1,ASSQRTGTGEKLF
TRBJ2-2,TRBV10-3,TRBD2,AISASSGRANTGELF
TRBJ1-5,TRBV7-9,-,ASSPQDNQPQH
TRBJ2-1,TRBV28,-,ASSFPAEGLPRYNEQF
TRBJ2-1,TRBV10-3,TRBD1,ALGTGQVGFNEQF
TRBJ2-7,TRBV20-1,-,SATRGYEQY
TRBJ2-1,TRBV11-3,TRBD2,ASSALTSGNEQF
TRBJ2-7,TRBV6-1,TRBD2,ASRIAGGAYEQY
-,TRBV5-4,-,ASSITAFSYEQY
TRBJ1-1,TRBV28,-,ASRGHQNTEAF
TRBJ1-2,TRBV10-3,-,AIFREGANYGYT
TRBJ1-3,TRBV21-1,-,ASSYQGASSGNTIY
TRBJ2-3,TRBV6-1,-,ASSTGLLTDTQY
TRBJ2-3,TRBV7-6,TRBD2,ASSLPPSGFSTNTQY
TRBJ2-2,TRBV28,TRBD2,ASRLAENTGELF
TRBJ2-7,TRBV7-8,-,ASSPGRIPYEQY